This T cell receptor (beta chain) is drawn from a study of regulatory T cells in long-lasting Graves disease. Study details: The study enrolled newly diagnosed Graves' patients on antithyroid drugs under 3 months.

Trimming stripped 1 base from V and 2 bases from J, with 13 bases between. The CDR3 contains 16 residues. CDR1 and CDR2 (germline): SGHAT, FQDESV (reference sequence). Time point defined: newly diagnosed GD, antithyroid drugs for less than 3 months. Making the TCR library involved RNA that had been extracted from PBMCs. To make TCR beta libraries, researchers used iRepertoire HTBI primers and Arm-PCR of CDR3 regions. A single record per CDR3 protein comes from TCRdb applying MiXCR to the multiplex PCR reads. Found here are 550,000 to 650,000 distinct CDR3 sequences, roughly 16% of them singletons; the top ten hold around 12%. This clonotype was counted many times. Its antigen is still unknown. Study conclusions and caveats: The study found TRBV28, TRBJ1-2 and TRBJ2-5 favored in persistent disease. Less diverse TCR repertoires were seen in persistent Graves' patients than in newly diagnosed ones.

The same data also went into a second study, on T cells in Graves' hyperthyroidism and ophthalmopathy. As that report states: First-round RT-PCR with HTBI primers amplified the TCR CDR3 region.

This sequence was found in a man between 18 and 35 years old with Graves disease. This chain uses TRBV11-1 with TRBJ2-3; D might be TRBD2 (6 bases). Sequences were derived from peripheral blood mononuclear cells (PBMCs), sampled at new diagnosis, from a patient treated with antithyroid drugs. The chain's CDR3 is CASSLGDWIVTDTQYF. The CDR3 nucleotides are TGTGCCAGCAGCTTAGGGGACTGGATCGTCACAGATACGCAGTATTTT.